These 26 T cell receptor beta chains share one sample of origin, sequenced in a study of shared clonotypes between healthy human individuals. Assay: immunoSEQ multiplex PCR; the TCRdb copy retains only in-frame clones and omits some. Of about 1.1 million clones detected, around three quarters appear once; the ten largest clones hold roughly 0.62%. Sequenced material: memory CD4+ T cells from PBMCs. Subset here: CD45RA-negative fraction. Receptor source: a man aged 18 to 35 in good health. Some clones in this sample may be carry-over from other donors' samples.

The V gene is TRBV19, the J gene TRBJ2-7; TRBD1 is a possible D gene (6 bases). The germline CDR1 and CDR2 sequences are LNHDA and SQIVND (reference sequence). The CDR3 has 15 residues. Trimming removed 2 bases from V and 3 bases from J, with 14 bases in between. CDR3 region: CASSIQAGVHYEQYF. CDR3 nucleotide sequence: TGTGCCAGTAGTATACAGGCAGGGGTGCACTACGAGCAGTACTTC.

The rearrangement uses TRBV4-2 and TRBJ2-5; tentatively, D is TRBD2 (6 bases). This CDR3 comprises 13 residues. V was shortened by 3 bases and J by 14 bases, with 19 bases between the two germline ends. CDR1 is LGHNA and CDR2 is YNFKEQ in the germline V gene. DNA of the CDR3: TGTGCCAGCAGCCAGGGCCGGGGGACGTATCACTACTTC. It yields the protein CASSQGRGTYHYF.

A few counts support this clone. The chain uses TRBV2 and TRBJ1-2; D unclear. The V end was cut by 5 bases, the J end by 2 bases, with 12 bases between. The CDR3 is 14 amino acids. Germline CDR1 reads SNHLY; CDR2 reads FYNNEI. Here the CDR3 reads CASSPINGNYGYTF. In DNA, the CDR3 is TGTGCCAGCAGTCCGATAAACGGGAACTATGGCTACACCTTC.

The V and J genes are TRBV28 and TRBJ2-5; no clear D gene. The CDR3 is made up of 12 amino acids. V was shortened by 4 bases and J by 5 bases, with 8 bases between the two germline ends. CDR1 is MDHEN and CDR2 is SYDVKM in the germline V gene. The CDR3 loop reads CASSSLSETQYF. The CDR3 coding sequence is TGTGCCAGCAGTTCCCTCTCCGAGACCCAGTACTTC.

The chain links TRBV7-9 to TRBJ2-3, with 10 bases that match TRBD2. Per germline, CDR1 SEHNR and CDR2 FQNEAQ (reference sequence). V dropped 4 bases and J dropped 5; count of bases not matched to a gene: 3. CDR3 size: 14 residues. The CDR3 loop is CASSSLAGVDTQYF. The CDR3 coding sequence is TGTGCCAGCAGCTCGCTAGCGGGAGTAGATACGCAGTATTTT.

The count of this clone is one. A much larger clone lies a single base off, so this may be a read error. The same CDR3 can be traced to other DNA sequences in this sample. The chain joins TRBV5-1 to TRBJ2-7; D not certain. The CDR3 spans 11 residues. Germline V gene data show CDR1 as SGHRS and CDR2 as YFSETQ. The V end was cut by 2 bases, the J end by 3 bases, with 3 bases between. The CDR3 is CASSFNYEQYF. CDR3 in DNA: TGCGCCAGCAGCTTCAACTACGAGCAGTACTTC.

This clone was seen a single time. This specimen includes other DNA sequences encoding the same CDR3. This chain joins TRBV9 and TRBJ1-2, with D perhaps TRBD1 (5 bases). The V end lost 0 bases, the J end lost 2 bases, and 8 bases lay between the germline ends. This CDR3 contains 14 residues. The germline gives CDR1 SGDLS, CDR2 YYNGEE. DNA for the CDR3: TGTGCCAGCAGCGTAGGTTCAGGGAACTATGGCTACACCTTC. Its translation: CASSVGSGNYGYTF. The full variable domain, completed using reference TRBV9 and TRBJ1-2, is DSGVTQTPKHLITATGQRVTLRCSPRSGDLSVYWYQQSLDQGLQFLIQYYNGEERAKGNILERFSAQQFPDLHSELNLSSLELGDSALYFCASSVGSGNYGYTFGSGTRLTVV.

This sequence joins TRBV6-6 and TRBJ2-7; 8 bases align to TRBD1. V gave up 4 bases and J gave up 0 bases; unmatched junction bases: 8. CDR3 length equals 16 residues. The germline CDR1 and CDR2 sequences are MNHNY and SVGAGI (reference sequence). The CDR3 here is CASSSPGQVTSYEQYF. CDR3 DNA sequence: TGTGCCAGCAGTTCACCGGGACAGGTCACCTCCTACGAGCAGTACTTC.

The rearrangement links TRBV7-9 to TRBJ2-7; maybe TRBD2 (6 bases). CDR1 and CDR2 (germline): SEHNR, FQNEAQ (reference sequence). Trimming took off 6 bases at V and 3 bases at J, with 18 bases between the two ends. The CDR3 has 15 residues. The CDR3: CASRAIRGKVYEQYF. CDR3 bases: TGTGCCAGCAGAGCAATCCGGGGGAAAGTCTACGAGCAGTACTTC.

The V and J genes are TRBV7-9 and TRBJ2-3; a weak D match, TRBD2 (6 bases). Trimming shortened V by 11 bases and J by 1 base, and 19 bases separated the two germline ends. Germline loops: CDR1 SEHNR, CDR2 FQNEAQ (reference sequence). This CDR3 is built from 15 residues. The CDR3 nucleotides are TGTGCCTTGGGAGGATCGTGGCTGCGCACAGATACGCAGTATTTT. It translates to CALGGSWLRTDTQYF.

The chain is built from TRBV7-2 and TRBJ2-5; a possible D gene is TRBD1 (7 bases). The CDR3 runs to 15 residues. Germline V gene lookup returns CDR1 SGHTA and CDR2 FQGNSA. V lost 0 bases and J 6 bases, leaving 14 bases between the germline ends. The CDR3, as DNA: TGTGCCAGCAGCTTAGCGGGTGCGGGACAGAAGACCCAGTACTTC. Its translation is CASSLAGAGQKTQYF.

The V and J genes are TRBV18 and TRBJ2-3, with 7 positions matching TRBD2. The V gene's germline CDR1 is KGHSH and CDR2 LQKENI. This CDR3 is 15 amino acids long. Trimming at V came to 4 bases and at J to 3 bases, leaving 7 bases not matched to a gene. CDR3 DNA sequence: TGTGCCAGCTCACTCGGACTAGGGGAGACAGATACGCAGTATTTT. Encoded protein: CASSLGLGETDTQYF.

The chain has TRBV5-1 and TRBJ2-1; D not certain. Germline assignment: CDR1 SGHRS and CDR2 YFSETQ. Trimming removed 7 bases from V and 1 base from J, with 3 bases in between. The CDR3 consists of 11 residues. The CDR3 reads CASGSYNEQFF. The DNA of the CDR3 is TGCGCCAGCGGGTCCTACAATGAGCAGTTCTTC. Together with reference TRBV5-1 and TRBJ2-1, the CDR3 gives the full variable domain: KAGVTQTPRYLIKTRGQQVTLSCSPISGHRSVSWYQQTPGQGLQFLFEYFSETQRNKGNFPGRFSGRQFSNSRSEMNVSTLELGDSALYLCASGSYNEQFFGPGTRLTVL.

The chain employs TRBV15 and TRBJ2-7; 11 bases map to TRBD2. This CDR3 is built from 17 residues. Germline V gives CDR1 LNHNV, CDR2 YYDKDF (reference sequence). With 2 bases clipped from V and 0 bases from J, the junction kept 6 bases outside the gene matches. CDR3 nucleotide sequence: TGTGCCACCAGCAGAAACCTCGGACTAGCGGGCTCCTACGAGCAGTACTTC. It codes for CATSRNLGLAGSYEQYF.

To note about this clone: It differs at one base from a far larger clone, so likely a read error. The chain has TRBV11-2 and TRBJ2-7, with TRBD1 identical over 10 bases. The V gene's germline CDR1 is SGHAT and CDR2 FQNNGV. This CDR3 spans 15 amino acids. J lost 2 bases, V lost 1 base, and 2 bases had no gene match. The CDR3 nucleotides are TGTGCCAGCAGCTTAGCGGGACAGGGGACCTACGAGCAGTACTTC. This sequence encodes CASSLAGQGTYEQYF.

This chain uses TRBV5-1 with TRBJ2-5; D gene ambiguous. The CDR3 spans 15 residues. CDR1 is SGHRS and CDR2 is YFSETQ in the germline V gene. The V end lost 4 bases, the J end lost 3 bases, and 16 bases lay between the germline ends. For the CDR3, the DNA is TGCGCCAGCAGCGCAAATCCGACTGGGGAAGAGACCCAGTACTTC. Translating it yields CASSANPTGEETQYF.

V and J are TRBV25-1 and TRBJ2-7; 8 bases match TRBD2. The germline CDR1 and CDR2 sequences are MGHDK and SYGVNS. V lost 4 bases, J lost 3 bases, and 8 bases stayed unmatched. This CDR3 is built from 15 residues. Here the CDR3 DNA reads TGTGCCAGCAGTGGCGGGACTAGTCGGGTCTACGAGCAGTACTTC. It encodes CASSGGTSRVYEQYF.

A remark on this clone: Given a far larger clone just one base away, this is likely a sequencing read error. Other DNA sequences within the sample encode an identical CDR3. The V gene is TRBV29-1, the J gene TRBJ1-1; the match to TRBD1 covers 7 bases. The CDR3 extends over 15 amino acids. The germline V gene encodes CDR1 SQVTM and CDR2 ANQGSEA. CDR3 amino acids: CSVRQGWGMNTEAFF. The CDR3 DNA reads TGCAGCGTAAGACAGGGCTGGGGCATGAACACTGAAGCCTTCTTT. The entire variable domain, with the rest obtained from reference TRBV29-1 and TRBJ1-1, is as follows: SAVISQKPSRDICQRGTSLTIQCQVDSQVTMMFWYRQQPGQSLTLIATANQGSEATYESGFVIDKFPISRPNLTFSTLTVSNMSPEDSSIYLCSVRQGWGMNTEAFFGQGTRLTVV.

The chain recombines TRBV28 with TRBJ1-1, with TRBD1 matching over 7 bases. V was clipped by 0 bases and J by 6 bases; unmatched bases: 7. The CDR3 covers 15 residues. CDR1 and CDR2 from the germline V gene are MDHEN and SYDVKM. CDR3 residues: CASSLWRQGRAEAFF. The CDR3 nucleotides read TGTGCCAGCAGTTTATGGCGACAGGGACGGGCTGAAGCTTTCTTT.

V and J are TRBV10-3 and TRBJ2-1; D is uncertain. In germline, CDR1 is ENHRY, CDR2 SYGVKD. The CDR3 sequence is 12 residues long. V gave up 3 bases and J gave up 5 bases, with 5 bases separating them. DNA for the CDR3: TGTGCCATCAGTGATCTTGACAATGAGCAGTTCTTC. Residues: CAISDLDNEQFF.

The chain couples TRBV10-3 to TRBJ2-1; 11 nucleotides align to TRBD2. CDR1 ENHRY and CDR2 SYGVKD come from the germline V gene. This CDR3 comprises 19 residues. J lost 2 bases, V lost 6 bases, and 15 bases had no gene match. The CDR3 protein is CAISRDPGLAGSTYNEQFF. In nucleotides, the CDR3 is TGTGCCATCAGCCGAGACCCCGGACTAGCGGGTAGCACCTACAATGAGCAGTTCTTC.

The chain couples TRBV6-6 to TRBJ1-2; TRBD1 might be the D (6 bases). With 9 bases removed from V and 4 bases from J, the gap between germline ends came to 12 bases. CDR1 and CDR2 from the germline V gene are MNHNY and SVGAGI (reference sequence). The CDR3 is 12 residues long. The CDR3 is CASGGGGYGYTF. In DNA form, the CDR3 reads TGTGCCAGTGGAGGGGGGGGCTATGGCTACACCTTC.

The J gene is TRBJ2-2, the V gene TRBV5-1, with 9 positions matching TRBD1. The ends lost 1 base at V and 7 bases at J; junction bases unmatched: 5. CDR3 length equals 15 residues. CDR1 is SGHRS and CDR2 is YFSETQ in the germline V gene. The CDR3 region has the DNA TGCGCCAGCAGCTTGAGGACAGGGGAGAACGGGGAGCTGTTTTTT. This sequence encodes CASSLRTGENGELFF.

CDR3 loop: CASMFGEQFF. The DNA for the CDR3 is TGTGCCAGCATGTTCGGTGAGCAGTTCTTC. V usage is TRBV6-1 and J usage is TRBJ2-1; D is unresolved. The CDR3 is 10 amino acids. V gave up 7 bases and J gave up 9 bases, with 7 bases separating them. The germline V gene has CDR1 MNHNS and CDR2 SASEGT.

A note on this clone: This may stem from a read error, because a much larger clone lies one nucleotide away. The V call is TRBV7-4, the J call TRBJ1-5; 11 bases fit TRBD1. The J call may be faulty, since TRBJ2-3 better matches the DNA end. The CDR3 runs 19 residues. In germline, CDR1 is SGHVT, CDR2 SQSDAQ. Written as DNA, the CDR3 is TGTGCCAGCAGCTTGGAGTTATTTTGTGGGACAGGGGGGAATCAGCCCCAGTATTTT. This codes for CASSLELFCGTGGNQPQYF.

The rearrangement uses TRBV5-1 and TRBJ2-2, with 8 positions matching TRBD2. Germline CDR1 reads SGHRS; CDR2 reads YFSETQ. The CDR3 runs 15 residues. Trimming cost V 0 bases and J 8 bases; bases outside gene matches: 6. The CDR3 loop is CASSLASGSRGELFF. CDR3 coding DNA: TGCGCCAGCAGCTTGGCCAGCGGGAGTCGGGGGGAGCTGTTTTTT.